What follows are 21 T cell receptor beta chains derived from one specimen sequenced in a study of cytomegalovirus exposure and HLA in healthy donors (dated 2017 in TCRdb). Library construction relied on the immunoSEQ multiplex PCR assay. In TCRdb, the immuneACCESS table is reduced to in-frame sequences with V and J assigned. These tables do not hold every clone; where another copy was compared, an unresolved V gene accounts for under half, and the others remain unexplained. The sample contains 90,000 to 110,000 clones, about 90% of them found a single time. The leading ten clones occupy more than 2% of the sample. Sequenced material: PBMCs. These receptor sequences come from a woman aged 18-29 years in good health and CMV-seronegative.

CDR3 sequence (DNA): TGTGCCAGCAGCTTGGTAAACGAGCAGTACTTC. It is translated as CASSLVNEQYF. This chain links TRBV5-6 with TRBJ2-7; D gene uncertain. The length of the CDR3 is 11 residues. Germline CDR1 SGHDT, CDR2 YYEEEE. The V and J ends lost 0 bases and 5 bases respectively, with 3 bases between them.

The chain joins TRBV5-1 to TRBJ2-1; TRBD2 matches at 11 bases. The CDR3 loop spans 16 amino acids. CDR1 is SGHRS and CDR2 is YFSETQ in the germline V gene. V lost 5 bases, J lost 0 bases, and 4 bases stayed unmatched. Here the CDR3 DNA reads TGCGCCAGCAGGATAACTAGCGGGAGCTCCTACAATGAGCAGTTCTTC. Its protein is CASRITSGSSYNEQFF.

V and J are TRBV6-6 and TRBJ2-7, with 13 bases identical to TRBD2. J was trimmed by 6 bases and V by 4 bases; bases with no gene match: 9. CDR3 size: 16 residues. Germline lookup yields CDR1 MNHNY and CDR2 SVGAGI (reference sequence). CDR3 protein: CASSSGWTSGSGEQYF. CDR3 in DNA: TGTGCCAGCAGTTCCGGATGGACTAGCGGGAGTGGCGAGCAGTACTTC.

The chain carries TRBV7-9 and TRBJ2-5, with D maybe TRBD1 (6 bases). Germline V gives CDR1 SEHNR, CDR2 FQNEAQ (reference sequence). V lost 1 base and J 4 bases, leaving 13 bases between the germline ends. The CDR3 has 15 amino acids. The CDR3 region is CASSLVTRGSETQYF. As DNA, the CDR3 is TGTGCCAGCAGCTTAGTAACCAGGGGATCAGAGACCCAGTACTTC.

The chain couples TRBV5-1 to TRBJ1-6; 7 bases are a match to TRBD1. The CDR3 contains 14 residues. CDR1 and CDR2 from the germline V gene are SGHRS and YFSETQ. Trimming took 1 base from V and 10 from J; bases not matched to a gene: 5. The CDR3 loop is CASSLTGALSPLHF. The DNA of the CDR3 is TGCGCCAGCAGCTTGACAGGGGCTTTGTCACCCCTCCACTTT.

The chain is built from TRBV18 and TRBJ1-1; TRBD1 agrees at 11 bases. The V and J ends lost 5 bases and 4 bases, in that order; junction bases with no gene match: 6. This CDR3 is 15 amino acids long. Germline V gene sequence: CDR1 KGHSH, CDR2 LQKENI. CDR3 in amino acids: CASSITGTGGTEAFF. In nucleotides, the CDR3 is TGTGCCAGCTCAATAACCGGGACAGGGGGCACTGAAGCTTTCTTT. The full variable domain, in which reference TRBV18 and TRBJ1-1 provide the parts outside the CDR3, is NAGVMQNPRHLVRRRGQEARLRCSPMKGHSHVYWYRQLPEEGLKFMVYLQKENIIDESGMPKERFSAEFPKEGPSILRIQQVVRGDSAAYFCASSITGTGGTEAFFGQGTRLTVV.

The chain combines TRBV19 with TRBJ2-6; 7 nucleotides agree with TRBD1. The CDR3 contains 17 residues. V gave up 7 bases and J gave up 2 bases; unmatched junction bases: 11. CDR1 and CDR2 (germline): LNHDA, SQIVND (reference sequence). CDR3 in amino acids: CASKTTGVPTGANVLTF. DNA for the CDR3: TGTGCCAGTAAAACTACAGGGGTTCCAACTGGGGCCAACGTCCTGACTTTC.

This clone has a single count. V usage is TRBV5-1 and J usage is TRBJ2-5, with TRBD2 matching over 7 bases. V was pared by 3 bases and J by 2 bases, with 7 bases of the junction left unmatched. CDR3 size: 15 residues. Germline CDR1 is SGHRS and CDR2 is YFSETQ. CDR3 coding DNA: TGCGCCAGCAGCTCCCAGGGAGGGGATCAAGAGACCCAGTACTTC. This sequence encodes CASSSQGGDQETQYF.

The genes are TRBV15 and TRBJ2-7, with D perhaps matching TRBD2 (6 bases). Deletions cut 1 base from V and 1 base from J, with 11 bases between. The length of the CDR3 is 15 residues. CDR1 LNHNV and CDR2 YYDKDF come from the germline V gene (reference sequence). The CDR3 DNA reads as TGTGCCACCAGCAGAGCGGGAGTTATATCCTACGAGCAGTACTTC. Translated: CATSRAGVISYEQYF.

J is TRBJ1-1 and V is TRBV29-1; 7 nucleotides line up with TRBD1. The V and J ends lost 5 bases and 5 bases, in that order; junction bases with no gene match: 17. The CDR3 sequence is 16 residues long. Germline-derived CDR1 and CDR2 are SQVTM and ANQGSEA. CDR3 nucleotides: TGCAGCGTTCAATCGGGGACAGCCCGTCGGTGGACTGAAGCTTTCTTT. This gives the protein CSVQSGTARRWTEAFF.

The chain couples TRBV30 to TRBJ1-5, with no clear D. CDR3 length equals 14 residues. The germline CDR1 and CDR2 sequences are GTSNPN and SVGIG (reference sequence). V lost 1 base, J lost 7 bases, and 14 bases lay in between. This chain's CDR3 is CAWSGAGVGQPQHF. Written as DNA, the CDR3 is TGTGCCTGGAGTGGAGCGGGAGTTGGGCAGCCCCAGCATTTT.

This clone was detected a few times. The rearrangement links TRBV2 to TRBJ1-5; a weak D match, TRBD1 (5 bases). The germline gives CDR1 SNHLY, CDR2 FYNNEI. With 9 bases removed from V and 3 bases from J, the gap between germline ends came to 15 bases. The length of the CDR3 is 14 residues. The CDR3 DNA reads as TGTGCCAGTGGGGGGATAGGGGCCAATCAGCCCCAGCATTTT. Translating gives CASGGIGANQPQHF.

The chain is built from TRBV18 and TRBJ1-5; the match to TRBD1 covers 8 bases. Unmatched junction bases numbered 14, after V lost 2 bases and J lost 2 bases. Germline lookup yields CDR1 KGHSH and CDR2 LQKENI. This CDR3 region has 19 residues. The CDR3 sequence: CASSPNGQGGGGRNQPQHF. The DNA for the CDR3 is TGTGCCAGCTCACCAAATGGACAGGGTGGCGGCGGACGCAATCAGCCCCAGCATTTT.

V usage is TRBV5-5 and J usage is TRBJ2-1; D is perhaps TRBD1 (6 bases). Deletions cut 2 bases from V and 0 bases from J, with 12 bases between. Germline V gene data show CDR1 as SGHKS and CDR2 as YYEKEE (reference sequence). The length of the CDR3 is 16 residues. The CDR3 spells CASSFLQGLSYNEQFF. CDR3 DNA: TGTGCCAGCAGCTTTCTACAGGGCCTCTCCTACAATGAGCAGTTCTTC. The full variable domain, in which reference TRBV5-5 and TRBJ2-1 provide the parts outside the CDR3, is DAGVTQSPTHLIKTRGQQVTLRCSPISGHKSVSWYQQVLGQGPQFIFQYYEKEERGRGNFPDRFSARQFPNYSSELNVNALLLGDSALYLCASSFLQGLSYNEQFFGPGTRLTVL.

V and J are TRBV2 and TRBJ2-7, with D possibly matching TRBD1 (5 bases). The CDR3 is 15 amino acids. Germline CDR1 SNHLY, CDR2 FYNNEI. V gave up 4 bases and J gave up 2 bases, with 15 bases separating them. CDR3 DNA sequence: TGTGCCAGCAGTGGGGGCCGGAGCAAGACCTACGAGCAGTACTTC. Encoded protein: CASSGGRSKTYEQYF.

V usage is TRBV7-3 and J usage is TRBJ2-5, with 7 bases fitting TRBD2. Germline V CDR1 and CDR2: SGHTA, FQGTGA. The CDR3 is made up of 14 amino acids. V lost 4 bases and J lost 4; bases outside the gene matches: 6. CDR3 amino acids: CASSSMGGRETQYF. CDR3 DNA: TGTGCCAGCAGCTCTATGGGAGGGCGAGAGACCCAGTACTTC.

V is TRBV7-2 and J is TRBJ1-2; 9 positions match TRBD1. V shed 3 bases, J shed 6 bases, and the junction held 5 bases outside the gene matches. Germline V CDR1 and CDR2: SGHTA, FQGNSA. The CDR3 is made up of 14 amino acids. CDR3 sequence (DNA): TGTGCCAGCAGCTTTCCGGGACAGGGAGATGGCTACACCTTC. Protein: CASSFPGQGDGYTF. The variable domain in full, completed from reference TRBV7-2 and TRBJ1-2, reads GAGVSQSPSNKVTEKGKDVELRCDPISGHTALYWYRQSLGQGLEFLIYFQGNSAPDKSGLPSDRFSAERTGGSVSTLTIQRTQQEDSAVYLCASSFPGQGDGYTFGSGTRLTVV.

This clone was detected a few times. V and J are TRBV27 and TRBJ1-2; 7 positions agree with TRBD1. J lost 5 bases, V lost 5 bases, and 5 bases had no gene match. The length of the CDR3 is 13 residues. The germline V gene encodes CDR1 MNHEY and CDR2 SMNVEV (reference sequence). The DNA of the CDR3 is TGTGCCAGCAGTCAGGGGGGAGTTTATGGCTACACCTTC. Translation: CASSQGGVYGYTF.

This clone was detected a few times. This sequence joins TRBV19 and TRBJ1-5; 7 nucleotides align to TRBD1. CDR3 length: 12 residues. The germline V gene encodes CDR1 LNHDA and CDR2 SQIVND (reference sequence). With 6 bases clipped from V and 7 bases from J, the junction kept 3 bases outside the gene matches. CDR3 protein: CASRTGYQPQHF. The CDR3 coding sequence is TGTGCCAGTAGGACAGGGTACCAGCCCCAGCATTTT.

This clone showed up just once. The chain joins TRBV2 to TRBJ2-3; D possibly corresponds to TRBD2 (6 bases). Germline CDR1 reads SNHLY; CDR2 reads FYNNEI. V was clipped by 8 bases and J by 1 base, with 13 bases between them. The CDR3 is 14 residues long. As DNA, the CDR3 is TGTGCCAGCTCATTAGCGGACCGCACAGATACGCAGTATTTT. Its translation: CASSLADRTDTQYF.

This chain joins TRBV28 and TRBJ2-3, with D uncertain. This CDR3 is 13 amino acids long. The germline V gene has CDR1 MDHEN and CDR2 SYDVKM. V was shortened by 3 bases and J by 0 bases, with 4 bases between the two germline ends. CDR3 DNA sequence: TGTGCCAGCAGTTTCGCGAGCACAGATACGCAGTATTTT. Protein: CASSFASTDTQYF.